This record looks at one T cell receptor beta chain sequence and its context. The data derive from a study of cytomegalovirus exposure and HLA in healthy donors. In the study overall: Most donors, 70% to 85% of a few hundred genotyped, fell in the Caucasian-associated ancestry cluster.

This CDR3 has 11 residues. Germline loops: CDR1 MDHEN, CDR2 SYDVKM. Trimming stripped 6 bases from V and 8 bases from J, with 10 bases between. In the PCR, 60 Vbeta and 13 Jbeta primers were used. Profiled with immunoSEQ multiplex PCR; TCRdb holds only in-frame clones, not every one. The table includes hundreds of thousands of clones, 70% to 80% detected once. The receptor was isolated from a man in his forties in good health and CMV-seronegative. The chain recombines TRBV28 with TRBJ1-2; D is possibly TRBD1 (6 bases). Source material: PBMCs. In DNA form, the CDR3 reads TGTGCCAGCAGGGGGACAACGGGCTACACCTTC. It yields the protein CASRGTTGYTF.